Listed below are T cell receptor beta chains from one sample, sequenced in a study of blood T cell repertoires in COVID-19. This table comes from immunoSEQ multiplex PCR, and its TCRdb copy is limited to in-frame clones, with some not included. The sample includes about 210,000 clones, roughly 79% seen only once; the top ten take 8% to 9%. Sequencing was done on a sample of PBMCs or T cells enriched from blood (not recorded which). These receptors were collected from a woman aged 45-65 years with acute COVID-19. Both conserved end residues are part of each CDR3.

CDR3aa,len,v_gene
CASSPRQGSGANVLTF,16,TRBV18
CASNIRTGRNQPQHF,15,TRBV2
CASSSPSGGAYNEQFF,16,TRBV6-2/TRBV6-3
CASSTTSGSSDTQYF,15,TRBV7-2
CASSTPTGYGYTF,13,TRBV11-2
CSALKLRDRDYEQYF,15,TRBV29-1
CASSSRHGGTGGGEQYF,17,TRBV7-2
CASSQDAAGGSFLGYTF,17,TRBV4-3
CASSTRDRGNSYEQYF,16,TRBV19
CASSPERGAGYF,12,TRBV7-8
CAWSLRGNTEAFF,13,TRBV30
CASSLRTGRASYEQYF,16,TRBV28
CAISVQQQETQYF,13,TRBV10-3
CATSRDQGGGNEKLFF,16,TRBV15
CASSLSSGGARNGYTF,16,TRBV27
CAISDSYEQYF,11,TRBV10-3
CASSYWSTGELFF,13,TRBV5-4
CASSSYRTGELFF,13,TRBV7-2
CASSNSGLAGLSTDTQYF,18,TRBV7-2
CASTKQGGGPEAFF,14,TRBV6-5
CASSLAGQGSYNSPLHF,17,TRBV5-5
CASAPGGGQEETQYF,15,TRBV5-1
CASSEVRDRGLIYGYTF,17,TRBV6-1
CASLAPGLGEQYF,13,TRBV5-1
CASSSGGLAGGIEQFF,16,TRBV28
CASSPLDSEGGIQYF,15,TRBV18
CASSSRVKDGQLTKPYEQYF,20,TRBV5-4
CASSSPAAGMNTEAFF,16,TRBV28
CASSWGDYGYTF,12,TRBV28
CAISAEGASTEAFF,14,TRBV10-3
CASSQGGSSLSYEQYF,16,TRBV3-1/TRBV3-2
CASSLGGRVEETQYF,15,TRBV28
CASSQDNSLPNYGYTF,16,TRBV14
CASSAGQGFYNSPLHF,16,TRBV9
CASSEAQGIGELFF,14,TRBV7-2
CASSFGGTFFGAGETQYF,18,TRBV28
CASSLDSYITSGNTIYF,17,TRBV7-8
CASSQEAGMVFGYTF,15,TRBV4-1
CASNPGTGDGYEQYF,15,TRBV28
CASSWNSATGELFF,14,TRBV18
CASSLFGTGGERGPQHF,17,TRBV28
CSAWDRNSGYTF,12,TRBV29-1
CAISGQRDGYTF,12,TRBV10-3
CACDRGEGNQPQHF,14,TRBV30
CASSQGSGYGYTF,13,TRBV3-1/TRBV3-2
CASSLDGGNQPQHF,14,TRBV5-1
CASSSTRASGDEQFF,15,TRBV7-2
CASSTNTDTQYF,12,TRBV19
CASSLGQEGYEQYF,14,TRBV27
CASSLSAGFVTGELFF,16,TRBV18
CSVERGSQRNGYTF,14,TRBV29-1
CASSFSTGHSNQPQHF,16,TRBV28
CASSFGTSRTDTQYF,15,TRBV7-3
CASSPRFRGRMNTEAFF,17,TRBV7-6
CASRPASGDETQYF,14,TRBV25-1